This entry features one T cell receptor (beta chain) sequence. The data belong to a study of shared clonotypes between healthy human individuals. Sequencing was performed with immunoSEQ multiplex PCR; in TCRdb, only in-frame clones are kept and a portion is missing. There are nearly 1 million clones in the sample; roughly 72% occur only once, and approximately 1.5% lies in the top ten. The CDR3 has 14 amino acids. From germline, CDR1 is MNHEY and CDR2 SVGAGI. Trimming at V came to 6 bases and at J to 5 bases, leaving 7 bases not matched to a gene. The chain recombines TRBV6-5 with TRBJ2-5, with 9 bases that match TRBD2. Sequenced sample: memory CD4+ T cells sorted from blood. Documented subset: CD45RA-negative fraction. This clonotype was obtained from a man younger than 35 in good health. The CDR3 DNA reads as TGTGCCAGCAGCGGACTAGCGTCGGAGGAGACCCAGTACTTC. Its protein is CASSGLASEETQYF.